This entry is about one TCR beta chain. The sample comes from a study of OX40 agonist ivuxolimab in advanced cancers. In germline, CDR1 is LGHNA, CDR2 YNFKEQ. This CDR3 has 16 residues. With V trimmed by 4 bases and J by 2 bases, 11 bases remained unmatched. The data were produced by immunoSEQ multiplex PCR, yet TCRdb's version contains in-frame clones alone and is incomplete. The table has about 72,000 clones, approximately 89% seen once; the top ten hold about 10%. The TCR originated in an adult with an advanced solid tumor such as melanoma, head and neck, liver or kidney cancer. This chain uses TRBV4-2 with TRBJ2-7; 7 nucleotides align to TRBD1. The sequencing used CD4+ or CD8+ T cells sorted from blood, collected in a trial of the OX40 agonist ivuxolimab. DNA for the CDR3: TGTGCCAGCAGCCTCACCGGGACAGCGGTTACCTACGAGCAGTACTTC. This translates into CASSLTGTAVTYEQYF.